Following are 25 T cell receptor beta chains from one sample sequenced in a study of OX40 agonist ivuxolimab in advanced cancers. Some clones are missing from TCRdb's copy, which holds only in-frame ones; the method was immunoSEQ multiplex PCR. The data hold 50,000 to 60,000 clones, with roughly 86% observed a single time. The sequences come from CD4+ or CD8+ T cells sorted from blood, collected in a trial of the OX40 agonist ivuxolimab. The receptors were gathered from an adult with an advanced solid tumor such as melanoma, head and neck, liver or kidney cancer.

V gene TRBV18 combines with J gene TRBJ1-6; TRBD1 aligns across 7 bases. Trimming took 3 bases from V and 5 from J; bases not matched to a gene: 7. Germline CDR1 and CDR2: KGHSH and LQKENI. The CDR3 extends over 16 amino acids. The CDR3 DNA is TGTGCCAGCTCACCTTACGGGACAGACGATAATTCACCCCTCCACTTT. This codes for CASSPYGTDDNSPLHF.

This clone was observed a few times. The chain joins TRBV14 to TRBJ2-7; 9 bases line up with TRBD1. J was trimmed by 5 bases and V by 4 bases; bases with no gene match: 9. This CDR3 comprises 15 residues. Germline CDR1 SGHDN, CDR2 FVKESK. CDR3 coding DNA: TGTGCCAGCAGCCTCCGGACAGGGGAACTCGACGAGCAGTACTTC. It specifies CASSLRTGELDEQYF.

The rearrangement uses TRBV5-1 and TRBJ1-4; no clear D. The CDR3 extends over 15 amino acids. Per germline, CDR1 SGHRS and CDR2 YFSETQ. Trimming removed 2 bases at V and 4 bases at J, with 12 bases between. The CDR3 region has the DNA TGCGCCAGCAGCTTCTGGGGAGGTCGTAATGAAAAACTGTTTTTT. Translation: CASSFWGGRNEKLFF.

CDR3 nucleotide sequence: TGTGCCAGCTCACCCCTCGGGGGGCGAGACAATGAGCAGTTCTTC. This translates into CASSPLGGRDNEQFF. The V gene is TRBV18, the J gene TRBJ2-1, with D tentatively TRBD2 (7 bases). The CDR3 is made up of 15 amino acids. Trimming shortened V by 3 bases and J by 5 bases, and 14 bases separated the two germline ends. Looked up from germline, CDR1 is KGHSH and CDR2 is LQKENI. The entire variable domain, with the rest obtained from reference TRBV18 and TRBJ2-1, is as follows: NAGVMQNPRHLVRRRGQEARLRCSPMKGHSHVYWYRQLPEEGLKFMVYLQKENIIDESGMPKERFSAEFPKEGPSILRIQQVVRGDSAAYFCASSPLGGRDNEQFFGPGTRLTVL.

The J gene is TRBJ1-5, the V gene TRBV6-5, with D hard to call. Between the trimmed V and J ends, which lost 4 bases and 7 bases, there was a span of 11 bases. Germline CDR1 is MNHEY and CDR2 is SVGAGI. The CDR3 totals 13 residues. DNA for the CDR3: TGTGCCAGCAGTTCTGTGACATTCCAGCCCCAGCATTTT. Translated: CASSSVTFQPQHF.

This chain joins TRBV25-1 and TRBJ1-2; TRBD1 might be the D (6 bases). V was cut by 4 bases and J by 2 bases, with 11 bases left in between. The CDR3 length is 14 residues. Germline V gene lookup returns CDR1 MGHDK and CDR2 SYGVNS. The CDR3 DNA sequence: TGTGCCAGCAGTGCCGGGGGGCTGAACTATGGCTACACCTTC. This encodes CASSAGGLNYGYTF.

The chain couples TRBV4-2 to TRBJ2-3; D may correspond to TRBD1 or TRBD2 (5 bases each). V shed 0 bases and J shed 0 bases, with 10 bases lying between them. CDR3 length equals 16 residues. From germline, CDR1 is LGHNA and CDR2 YNFKEQ. Written as DNA, the CDR3 is TGTGCCAGCAGCCAAGAGGGGGTGCGGAGCACAGATACGCAGTATTTT. This sequence encodes CASSQEGVRSTDTQYF.

The chain links TRBV18 to TRBJ2-1; 8 positions agree with TRBD2. This CDR3 has 20 residues. CDR1 and CDR2 (germline): KGHSH, LQKENI. V trimming: 5 bases; J trimming: 9 bases; junction bases outside the gene matches: 27. The CDR3 sequence is CASSARSGRTGTRHLGEQFF. The CDR3, as DNA: TGTGCCAGCTCAGCCCGATCGGGGCGAACCGGGACTAGACACCTCGGTGAGCAGTTCTTC.

This chain uses TRBV10-3 with TRBJ1-3; D uncertain. CDR1 and CDR2 from the germline V gene are ENHRY and SYGVKD. V dropped 7 bases and J dropped 0 bases, with 10 bases sitting between them. The CDR3 totals 14 residues. The CDR3 nucleotides are TGTGCCATCAAGGCAGCTCTCTCTGGAAACACCATATATTTT. Amino acids: CAIKAALSGNTIYF.

The chain employs TRBV4-1 and TRBJ2-7; 7 bases map to TRBD1. Germline values: CDR1 MGHRA, CDR2 YSYEKL. Trimming cost V 0 bases and J 7 bases; bases outside gene matches: 9. This CDR3 has 15 residues. CDR3 in amino acids: CASSQDRNRGLEQYF. Here the CDR3 DNA reads TGCGCCAGCAGCCAAGATAGGAACAGGGGTTTGGAGCAGTACTTC.

The chain employs TRBV4-2 and TRBJ1-5; D is undetermined. In germline, CDR1 is LGHNA, CDR2 YNFKEQ. The CDR3 loop spans 13 amino acids. Trimming pared 0 bases from V and 5 bases from J, leaving 5 bases between. The CDR3 sequence is CASSQDIHQPQHF. CDR3 bases: TGTGCCAGCAGCCAAGATATACATCAGCCCCAGCATTTT.

This clone turned up a few times. The chain carries TRBV11-1 and TRBJ1-1; 7 bases match TRBD1. Germline loops: CDR1 SGHAT, CDR2 FQDESV (reference sequence). The CDR3 sequence is 14 residues long. J was trimmed by 5 bases and V by 5 bases; bases with no gene match: 8. DNA for the CDR3: TGTGCCAGCAGCCCCGACAGGGTCCGAACTGAAGCTTTCTTT. Translation gives CASSPDRVRTEAFF.

The rearrangement links TRBV27 to TRBJ2-2, with D tentatively TRBD2 (5 bases). Germline V gene lookup returns CDR1 MNHEY and CDR2 SMNVEV (reference sequence). Trimming shortened V by 7 bases and J by 2 bases, and 17 bases separated the two germline ends. CDR3 length: 16 residues. As DNA, the CDR3 is TGTGCCAGCAAGGTCATCGCGGGTCGTAACACCGGGGAGCTGTTTTTT. Amino acids: CASKVIAGRNTGELFF.

This rearrangement joins TRBV7-2 to TRBJ2-7, with 7 bases matching TRBD2. The V segment lost 4 bases and the J segment 4 bases; nucleotides outside the gene matches: 4. Germline CDR1 reads SGHTA; CDR2 reads FQGNSA. The CDR3 extends over 13 amino acids. This CDR3 is CASSWGLTYEQYF. CDR3 in DNA: TGTGCCAGCAGCTGGGGACTAACTTACGAGCAGTACTTC.

This clone was recorded a few times. The gene calls are TRBV6-1 and TRBJ2-1; 8 bases line up with TRBD1. This CDR3 has 14 amino acids. Unmatched junction bases numbered 9, after V lost 7 bases and J lost 7 bases. CDR1 MNHNS and CDR2 SASEGT come from the germline V gene. DNA of the CDR3: TGTGCCAGCAAGGAGACAGGGGTAGGAAATGAGCAGTTCTTC. Its protein is CASKETGVGNEQFF.

The V call is TRBV7-2, the J call TRBJ2-5; 10 bases are a match to TRBD2. Germline V gene lookup returns CDR1 SGHTA and CDR2 FQGNSA. The trim removed 4 bases at V and 5 bases at J, leaving 10 bases unmatched. This CDR3 contains 16 residues. CDR3 nucleotide sequence: TGTGCCAGCAGCTCTCTAGCGGGAGTCAGGGGGGAGACCCAGTACTTC. Encoded protein: CASSSLAGVRGETQYF.

The chain links TRBV5-8 to TRBJ2-7, with D possibly TRBD1 on 6 matching bases. Germline CDR1 and CDR2: SGHTS and YDEGEE. V shed 4 bases and J shed 2 bases, with 19 bases lying between them. CDR3 length: 16 residues. For the CDR3, the DNA is TGTGCCAGCAGCCCCTCGGGCGCAGGGGCCGCCTACGAGCAGTACTTC. This translates into CASSPSGAGAAYEQYF.

The rearrangement joins TRBV4-1 to TRBJ1-6; 8 bases map to TRBD1. V gave up 4 bases and J gave up 10 bases; unmatched junction bases: 6. This CDR3 has 14 residues. Germline V gives CDR1 MGHRA, CDR2 YSYEKL. CDR3 protein: CASSRQGAESPLHF. DNA of the CDR3: TGCGCCAGCAGCCGGCAGGGGGCTGAATCACCCCTCCACTTT.

This clone was observed a handful of times. The gene calls are TRBV4-2 and TRBJ1-2; 8 bases align to TRBD1. The germline gives CDR1 LGHNA, CDR2 YNFKEQ. Germline trimming cut 2 bases from V and 4 bases from J; bases unmatched to any gene: 6. The length of the CDR3 is 15 residues. The CDR3 reads CASSQSWTGSYGYTF. As DNA, the CDR3 is TGTGCCAGCAGCCAAAGCTGGACAGGGAGCTATGGCTACACCTTC.

This chain connects TRBV19 to TRBJ2-2, with TRBD1 matching 7 bases. The V segment lost 5 bases and the J segment 7 bases; nucleotides outside the gene matches: 4. There are 13 residues in the CDR3. Per germline, CDR1 LNHDA and CDR2 SQIVND (reference sequence). The CDR3 region is CASSRQGLGELFF. The DNA for the CDR3 is TGTGCCAGTAGTCGACAGGGCCTCGGGGAGCTGTTTTTT.

The chain uses TRBV11-2 and TRBJ2-2, with D perhaps matching TRBD1 (5 bases). This CDR3 contains 16 residues. Looked up from germline, CDR1 is SGHAT and CDR2 is FQNNGV. V was pared by 1 base and J by 3 bases, with 12 bases between. The CDR3 here is CASSLVSRVDTGELFF. In DNA, the CDR3 is TGTGCCAGCAGCTTAGTTTCCAGGGTTGACACCGGGGAGCTGTTTTTT.

The chain employs TRBV2 and TRBJ2-4; 8 bases are a match to TRBD2. J lost 7 bases, V lost 1 base, and 3 bases had no gene match. The V gene's germline CDR1 is SNHLY and CDR2 FYNNEI. CDR3 length: 14 residues. CDR3 protein: CASSEGGRRNIQYF. In DNA, the CDR3 is TGTGCCAGCAGTGAAGGCGGGAGGAGGAACATTCAGTACTTC.

This chain joins TRBV2 and TRBJ2-1; 10 bases align to TRBD2. The CDR3 extends over 17 amino acids. In germline, CDR1 is SNHLY, CDR2 FYNNEI. V lost 5 bases to trimming and J lost 7 bases; unmatched junction nucleotides: 14. The CDR3 sequence is CASSFKLGLAAGNEQFF. CDR3 DNA sequence: TGTGCCAGCAGTTTTAAGTTAGGACTAGCGGCAGGGAATGAGCAGTTCTTC.

The chain links TRBV28 to TRBJ1-1; D possibly corresponds to TRBD1 (5 bases). The CDR3 has 14 residues. CDR1 MDHEN and CDR2 SYDVKM come from the germline V gene. Trimming pared 7 bases from V and 0 bases from J, leaving 12 bases between. The CDR3 sequence: CASTTGTVNTEAFF. As DNA, the CDR3 is TGTGCCAGCACCACCGGGACGGTGAACACTGAAGCTTTCTTT. The variable domain in full, completed from reference TRBV28 and TRBJ1-1, reads DVKVTQSSRYLVKRTGEKVFLECVQDMDHENMFWYRQDPGLGLRLIYFSYDVKMKEKGDIPEGYSVSREKKERFSLILESASTNQTSMYLCASTTGTVNTEAFFGQGTRLTVV.

The chain carries TRBV5-6 and TRBJ2-2; TRBD2 is a possible D gene (5 bases). Trimming left V 7 bases short and J 4 bases short, with 11 bases between. The CDR3 spans 13 residues. Germline CDR1 SGHDT, CDR2 YYEEEE. CDR3 amino acids: CASLAGGTGELFF. The CDR3 nucleotides read TGTGCCAGCTTAGCTGGAGGCACCGGGGAGCTGTTTTTT.